This T cell receptor beta chain is from a study of shared clonotypes between healthy human individuals. Study summary: Three plates each covered CD4 naive and memory; CD8 naive two, CD8 memory one. Overall study results and limits: As a rule, naive subsets had a larger estimated richness than memory subsets.

This CDR3 has 13 amino acids. Germline V gene data show CDR1 as LNHDA and CDR2 as SQIVND (reference sequence). V lost 7 bases and J 4 bases, leaving 13 bases between the germline ends. Some clones are missing from TCRdb's copy, which holds only in-frame ones; the method was immunoSEQ multiplex PCR. The table lists about 2.4 million clones, 80% to 95% of them singletons, with 0.35% to 0.45% in the top ten. Concerning this clone: Its antigen is currently unknown. This sample includes further DNA sequences coding for the same CDR3.

The CD4+ fraction was divided into a CD45RA+ naive subset and a CD45RA-negative memory subset. The J gene is TRBJ1-1, the V gene TRBV19, with D tentatively TRBD1 (5 bases). The source material was naive CD4+ T cells from PBMCs. Stated subset: CD45RA+ positively selected. The receptor was derived from a man in his late teens or twenties in good health. Some clones in this sample may be carry-over from other donors' samples. This chain's CDR3 is CASTRGVGTEAFF. The CDR3 coding sequence is TGTGCCAGTACCCGGGGGGTGGGCACTGAAGCTTTCTTT.